Presented here are 30 T cell receptor beta chains from one specimen sequenced in a study of regulatory T cells in long-lasting Graves disease. Extracted PBMC RNA gave rise to the TCR library. MiXCR was run by TCRdb on the reads, yielding one entry per CDR3 protein. This table has about 2,000 distinct CDR3 sequences, under 65% appearing once. The sample consisted of peripheral blood mononuclear cells (PBMCs), taken with antithyroid drug treatment, in newly diagnosed or persistent Graves disease (not recorded which). These receptors were collected from a human donor with Graves disease.

This clonotype was seen a few times. This sequence joins TRBV19 and TRBJ2-7, with D hard to call. V lost 3 bases and J 6 bases, leaving 12 bases between the germline ends. Germline values: CDR1 LNHDA, CDR2 SQIVND (reference sequence). There are 13 residues in the CDR3. Here the CDR3 DNA reads TGTGCCAGTAGTATCCTCCCGGCTAGCGAGCAGTACTTC. It encodes CASSILPASEQYF.

The chain combines TRBV9 with TRBJ2-2; D not resolved. V lost 0 bases and J 4 bases, leaving 4 bases between the germline ends. CDR3 length equals 13 residues. Germline-derived CDR1 and CDR2 are SGDLS and YYNGEE. This chain's CDR3 is CASSVDGTGELFF. CDR3 DNA sequence: TGTGCCAGCAGCGTAGATGGCACCGGGGAGCTGTTTTTT.

The chain joins TRBV2 to TRBJ1-1; D is possibly TRBD1 (6 bases). Germline V gene data show CDR1 as SNHLY and CDR2 as FYNNEI. The CDR3 loop spans 12 amino acids. Deletions cut 4 bases from V and 4 bases from J, with 7 bases between. The CDR3 bases are TGTGCCAGCAGTGGGACAGTCACTGAAGCTTTCTTT. It yields the protein CASSGTVTEAFF.

The sample holds a few counts of this clonotype. V usage is TRBV7-9 and J usage is TRBJ1-2; TRBD1 is a possible D gene (6 bases). V was clipped by 0 bases and J by 4 bases, with 12 bases between them. Germline V gene sequence: CDR1 SEHNR, CDR2 FQNEAQ (reference sequence). The CDR3 totals 15 residues. The CDR3 is CASSLATGTLYGYTF. CDR3 DNA: TGTGCCAGCAGCTTAGCAACAGGGACACTCTATGGCTACACCTTC.

This clonotype came up a few times. The CDR3 ends on some other residue instead of the conserved phenylalanine or tryptophan, so this is likely a read error. The DNA is left out, because the CDR3 cannot be placed on it with certainty; the CDR3 is given as TCRdb lists it. CDR3: CATTDGHGRFTL. V usage is TRBV24-1 and J usage is TRBJ2-5. Germline loops: CDR1 KGHDR, CDR2 SFDVKD. The CDR3 sequence runs 12 residues, both termini included.

The chain is built from TRBV30 and TRBJ1-2; D is undetermined. The CDR3 is made up of 12 amino acids. The germline CDR1 and CDR2 sequences are GTSNPN and SVGIG (reference sequence). The V end lost 0 bases, the J end lost 5 bases, and 7 bases lay between the germline ends. CDR3 nucleotide sequence: TGTGCCTGGAGTGTACTCCCATATGGCTACACCTTC. It translates to CAWSVLPYGYTF.

The DNA for the CDR3 is TGTGCCAGCAGTCCAAAGCTAGCTCCCACCCTCCACTTT. It translates to CASSPKLAPTLHF. The chain recombines TRBV28 with TRBJ1-6, with D hard to call. This CDR3 is built from 13 residues. V lost 5 bases and J lost 14, with 16 bases in between. Germline values: CDR1 MDHEN, CDR2 SYDVKM.

The V gene is TRBV13, the J gene TRBJ2-7, with 9 bases aligning to TRBD2. The germline gives CDR1 PRHDT, CDR2 FYEKMQ (reference sequence). The CDR3 is 15 amino acids. The V gene end was trimmed by 5 bases and the J gene end by 2 bases; junction bases not matched to a gene: 7. The CDR3 bases are TGTGCCAGCAGCCGGGGACTAGCTTTACCCTACGAGCAGTACTTC. It yields the protein CASSRGLALPYEQYF.

The V call is TRBV5-1, the J call TRBJ1-6; D remains unclear. The CDR3 spans 14 residues. V was pared by 0 bases and J by 7 bases, with 8 bases between. Germline V gene sequence: CDR1 SGHRS, CDR2 YFSETQ. Here the CDR3 DNA reads TGCGCCAGCAGCTTGGGGCGACAAAATTCACCCCTCCACTTT. It specifies CASSLGRQNSPLHF.

In its sample, this clonotype was seen a few times. The chain joins TRBV5-1 to TRBJ2-7, with a possible D match to TRBD2 (6 bases). Trimming stripped 7 bases from V and 5 bases from J, with 16 bases between. Germline V gene lookup returns CDR1 SGHRS and CDR2 YFSETQ. This CDR3 is 13 amino acids long. The CDR3 nucleotides are TGCGCCAGCGGGAAGGAGGGGTTCAACGAGCAGTACTTC. Translation gives CASGKEGFNEQYF.

This clonotype was seen a few times. The V call is TRBV20-1, the J call TRBJ2-1; the D is unclear. CDR3 length equals 13 residues. Germline-derived CDR1 and CDR2 are DFQATT and SNEGSKA (reference sequence). The ends were cut back, 3 bases at V and 6 bases at J, with 12 bases in the middle. CDR3 nucleotide sequence: TGCAGTGCTAGTCGGGTCTTACCCAATGAGCAGTTCTTC. As protein: CSASRVLPNEQFF.

The count of this clonotype is one. V and J are TRBV7-6 and TRBJ1-2, with D uncertain. Germline V CDR1 and CDR2: SGHVS, FNYEAQ. Trimming shortened V by 6 bases and J by 4 bases, and 9 bases separated the two germline ends. The CDR3 length is 12 residues. The chain's CDR3 is CASSLEGYGYTF. CDR3 in DNA: TGTGCCAGCAGTTTGGAGGGCTATGGCTACACCTTC.

This chain links TRBV6-2 or TRBV6-3 with TRBJ2-7; maybe TRBD2 (5 bases). Germline V gene lookup returns CDR1 MNHEY and CDR2 SVGEGT. Trimming took 5 bases from V and 0 from J, leaving 8 bases between them. The CDR3 length is 13 residues. This CDR3 reads CASSLLVSYEQYF. The DNA of the CDR3 is TGTGCCAGCAGTCTACTAGTCTCCTACGAGCAGTACTTC.

The chain has TRBV30 and TRBJ2-1; D remains unclear. The germline gives CDR1 GTSNPN, CDR2 SVGIG (reference sequence). V shed 2 bases and J shed 5 bases, with 13 bases lying between them. CDR3 size: 14 residues. CDR3 nucleotide sequence: TGTGCCTGGAGTTGGCCGTCTTCTGACAATGAGCAGTTCTTC. Protein sequence: CAWSWPSSDNEQFF.

The rearrangement uses TRBV7-2 and TRBJ1-2; tentative D call: TRBD1 (5 bases). This CDR3 contains 12 residues. Looked up from germline, CDR1 is SGHTA and CDR2 is FQGNSA. V lost 1 base, J lost 8 bases, and 8 bases lay in between. The CDR3 sequence: CASSLGDVGYTF. CDR3 in DNA: TGTGCCAGCAGCTTAGGGGACGTGGGCTACACCTTC. The variable domain in full, with the rest retrieved from reference TRBV7-2 and TRBJ1-2, is GAGVSQSPSNKVTEKGKDVELRCDPISGHTALYWYRQSLGQGLEFLIYFQGNSAPDKSGLPSDRFSAERTGGSVSTLTIQRTQQEDSAVYLCASSLGDVGYTFGSGTRLTVV.

In DNA form, the CDR3 reads TGTGCCAGCAGTTTGACAGGGACTAATGAAAAACTGTTTTTT. Its protein is CASSLTGTNEKLFF. The rearrangement joins TRBV28 to TRBJ1-4; 7 bases map to TRBD1. The germline V gene encodes CDR1 MDHEN and CDR2 SYDVKM. This CDR3 region has 14 residues. The V gene end was trimmed by 3 bases and the J gene end by 2 bases; junction bases not matched to a gene: 0. Filled out from reference TRBV28 and TRBJ1-4, the complete variable domain reads DVKVTQSSRYLVKRTGEKVFLECVQDMDHENMFWYRQDPGLGLRLIYFSYDVKMKEKGDIPEGYSVSREKKERFSLILESASTNQTSMYLCASSLTGTNEKLFFGSGTQLSVL.

This clonotype was seen just once. The chain employs TRBV20-1 and TRBJ1-6; TRBD1 matches 7 bases. The J segment lost 9 bases and the V segment lost 3 bases, leaving 14 bases of the junction unmatched. Germline lookup yields CDR1 DFQATT and CDR2 SNEGSKA (reference sequence). The CDR3 is 16 residues long. CDR3 amino acids: CSASEFLTGRGSPLHF. CDR3 DNA sequence: TGCAGTGCTAGCGAATTTTTGACAGGGAGAGGTTCACCCCTCCACTTT.

This clonotype is classed as large. CDR3 region: CASSFPNEKLFF. The CDR3 coding sequence is TGTGCCAGCAGTTTCCCTAATGAAAAACTGTTTTTT. The rearrangement uses TRBV27 and TRBJ1-4; D remains ambiguous. Looked up from germline, CDR1 is MNHEY and CDR2 is SMNVEV (reference sequence). Between the trimmed V and J ends, which lost 3 bases and 3 bases, there was a span of 2 bases. The CDR3 spans 12 residues.

This chain connects TRBV4-2 to TRBJ2-7; 9 positions agree with TRBD2. The ends lost 1 base at V and 6 bases at J; junction bases unmatched: 7. CDR1 is LGHNA, CDR2 YNFKEQ, per germline. This CDR3 region has 15 residues. As DNA, the CDR3 is TGTGCCAGCAGCCAAGCTAGCGCGGGGGGGTCCGAGCAGTACTTC. Residues: CASSQASAGGSEQYF.

This chain links TRBV19 with TRBJ1-2; D remains ambiguous. Deletions cut 6 bases from V and 2 bases from J, with 10 bases between. Germline V lookup: CDR1 LNHDA, CDR2 SQIVND (reference sequence). The CDR3 has 13 residues. The CDR3 sequence: CASRNRRNYGYTF. The CDR3, as DNA: TGTGCCAGTAGGAACCGACGGAACTATGGCTACACCTTC. Full variable domain (missing parts from reference TRBV19 and TRBJ1-2): DGGITQSPKYLFRKEGQNVTLSCEQNLNHDAMYWYRQDPGQGLRLIYYSQIVNDFQKGDIAEGYSVSREKKESFPLTVTSAQKNPTAFYLCASRNRRNYGYTFGSGTRLTVV.

The rearrangement joins TRBV4-3 to TRBJ2-1; D possibly corresponds to TRBD2 (7 bases). V was clipped by 5 bases and J by 7 bases, with 15 bases between them. This CDR3 is built from 14 residues. CDR1 and CDR2 (germline): LGHNA, YSLEER. CDR3 sequence: CASSGGAMLNEQFF. CDR3 nucleotide sequence: TGCGCCAGCAGCGGGGGGGCAATGTTAAATGAGCAGTTCTTC.

This clonotype was observed once. The J gene is TRBJ2-3, the V gene TRBV12-3 or TRBV12-4, with D possibly TRBD1 on 5 matching bases. This CDR3 contains 14 residues. The V end was cut by 4 bases, the J end by 3 bases, with 11 bases between. CDR3 loop: CASSSGLSTDTQYF. Written as DNA, the CDR3 is TGTGCCAGCAGTTCAGGGCTATCGACAGATACGCAGTATTTT.

The CDR3 nucleotides are TGTGCCAGCAGTTGGGGGAGAGGGGCCTACGAGCAGTACTTC. Translating it yields CASSWGRGAYEQYF. V gene TRBV28 combines with J gene TRBJ2-7; either TRBD1 or TRBD2 may fit D (5 bases each). The CDR3 runs to 14 residues. CDR1 and CDR2 from the germline V gene are MDHEN and SYDVKM. The V gene lost 4 bases and the J gene lost 2 bases, with 12 bases spanning the gap.

The chain recombines TRBV4-3 with TRBJ2-5; the D is unclear. CDR3 length: 13 amino acids. The germline CDR1 and CDR2 sequences are LGHNA and YSLEER. V shed 3 bases and J shed 5 bases, with 10 bases lying between them. CDR3 residues: CASSHARTETQYF. Here the CDR3 DNA reads TGCGCCAGCAGCCACGCGAGGACCGAGACCCAGTACTTC.

This clonotype was counted between two and nine times. The chain uses TRBV3-1 and TRBJ1-1, with D hard to call. The CDR3 consists of 16 residues. Germline values: CDR1 LGHDT, CDR2 YNNKEL (reference sequence). The V end lost 2 bases, the J end lost 0 bases, and 13 bases lay between the germline ends. CDR3 nucleotides: TGTGCCAGCAGCCAATTGTTCTCACGGCTGAACACTGAAGCTTTCTTT. Translated, it gives CASSQLFSRLNTEAFF.

The rearrangement uses TRBV10-3 and TRBJ2-7; D unclear. Per the germline V gene, CDR1 is ENHRY and CDR2 is SYGVKD. V was trimmed by 0 bases and J by 4 bases, leaving 13 bases between them. The CDR3 loop spans 15 amino acids. CDR3 bases: TGTGCCATCAGTGAGTCGCCGACTCTCTATTACGAGCAGTACTTC. Encoded protein: CAISESPTLYYEQYF.

The chain recombines TRBV6-1 with TRBJ1-1, with D possibly being TRBD1 (5 bases). Germline CDR1 is MNHNS and CDR2 is SASEGT. This CDR3 region has 13 residues. V was trimmed by 5 bases and J by 1 base, leaving 8 bases between them. The CDR3 reads CASSTRENTEAFF. DNA of the CDR3: TGTGCCAGCAGTACCAGGGAGAACACTGAAGCTTTCTTT.

The V and J genes are TRBV4-1 and TRBJ2-3, with D possibly matching TRBD2 (8 bases). CDR1 and CDR2 from the germline V gene are MGHRA and YSYEKL. Trimming shortened V by 5 bases and J by 4 bases, and 16 bases separated the two germline ends. CDR3 size: 15 residues. The CDR3 bases are TGCGCCAGCAGCGGCGGGGGGACAGCACCAGATACGCAGTATTTT. Translating gives CASSGGGTAPDTQYF.

The chain joins TRBV4-1 to TRBJ2-7; the match to TRBD2 covers 9 bases. V lost 4 bases to trimming and J lost 7 bases; unmatched junction nucleotides: 8. This CDR3 has 14 amino acids. CDR1 MGHRA and CDR2 YSYEKL come from the germline V gene. The CDR3 DNA follows: TGCGCCAGCAGCCTAGCGGGGGCCGGGGTGGAGCAGTACTTC. Its protein is CASSLAGAGVEQYF.

The V call is TRBV19, the J call TRBJ1-3, with D possibly matching TRBD1 (6 bases). The germline V gene encodes CDR1 LNHDA and CDR2 SQIVND (reference sequence). This CDR3 comprises 15 residues. Trimming cost V 6 bases and J 0 bases, with 12 bases left between them. The CDR3 loop is CASSPGQSSGNTIYF. CDR3 sequence (DNA): TGTGCCAGTAGCCCAGGACAGAGCTCTGGAAACACCATATATTTT.